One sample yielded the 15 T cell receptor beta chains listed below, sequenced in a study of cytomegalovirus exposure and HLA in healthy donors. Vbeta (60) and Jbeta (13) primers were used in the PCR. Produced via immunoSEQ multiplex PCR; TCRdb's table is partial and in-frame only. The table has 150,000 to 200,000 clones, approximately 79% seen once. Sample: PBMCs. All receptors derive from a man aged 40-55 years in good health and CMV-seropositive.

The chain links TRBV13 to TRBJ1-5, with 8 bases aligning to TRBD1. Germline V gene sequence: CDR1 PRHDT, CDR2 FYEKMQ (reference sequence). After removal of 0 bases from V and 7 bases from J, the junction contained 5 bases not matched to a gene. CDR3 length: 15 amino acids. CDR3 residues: CASSLGRGQGQPQHF. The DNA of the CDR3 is TGTGCCAGCAGCTTAGGCAGGGGGCAGGGCCAGCCCCAGCATTTT.

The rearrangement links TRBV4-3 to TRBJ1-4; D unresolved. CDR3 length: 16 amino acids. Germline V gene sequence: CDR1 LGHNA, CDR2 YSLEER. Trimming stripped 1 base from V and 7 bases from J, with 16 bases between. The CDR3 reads CASSQGTGTGVEKLFF. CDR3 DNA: TGCGCCAGCAGCCAAGGGACGGGAACTGGAGTTGAAAAACTGTTTTTT.

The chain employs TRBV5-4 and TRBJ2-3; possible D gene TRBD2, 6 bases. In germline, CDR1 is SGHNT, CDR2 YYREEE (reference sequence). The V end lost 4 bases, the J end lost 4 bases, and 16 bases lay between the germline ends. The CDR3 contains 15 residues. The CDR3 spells CASSPPGAGSDTQYF. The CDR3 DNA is TGTGCCAGCAGCCCGCCGGGCGCGGGGTCAGATACGCAGTATTTT. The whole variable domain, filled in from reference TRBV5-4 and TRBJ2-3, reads ETGVTQSPTHLIKTRGQQVTLRCSSQSGHNTVSWYQQALGQGPQFIFQYYREEENGRGNFPPRFSGLQFPNYSSELNVNALELDDSALYLCASSPPGAGSDTQYFGPGTRLTVL.

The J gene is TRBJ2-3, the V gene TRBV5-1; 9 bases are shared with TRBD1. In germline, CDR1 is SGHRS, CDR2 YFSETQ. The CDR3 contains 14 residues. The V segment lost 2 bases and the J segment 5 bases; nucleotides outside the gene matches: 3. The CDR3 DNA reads TGCGCCAGCAGCTTACAGGGGGCAAAAGATACGCAGTATTTT. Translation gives CASSLQGAKDTQYF.

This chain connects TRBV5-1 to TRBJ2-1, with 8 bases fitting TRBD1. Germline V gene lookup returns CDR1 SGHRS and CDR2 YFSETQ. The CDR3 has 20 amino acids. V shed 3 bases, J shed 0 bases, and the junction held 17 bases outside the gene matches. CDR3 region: CASSSLVTGARGSSYNEQFF. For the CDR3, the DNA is TGCGCCAGCAGCTCCCTGGTGACAGGGGCACGAGGGAGCTCCTACAATGAGCAGTTCTTC.

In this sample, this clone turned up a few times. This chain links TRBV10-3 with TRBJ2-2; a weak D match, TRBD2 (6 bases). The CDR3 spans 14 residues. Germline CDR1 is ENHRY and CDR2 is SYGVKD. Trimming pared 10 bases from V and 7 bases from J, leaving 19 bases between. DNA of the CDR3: TGTGCCACCCTAGACGGGGGAATGGACGGGGAGCTGTTTTTT. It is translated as CATLDGGMDGELFF.

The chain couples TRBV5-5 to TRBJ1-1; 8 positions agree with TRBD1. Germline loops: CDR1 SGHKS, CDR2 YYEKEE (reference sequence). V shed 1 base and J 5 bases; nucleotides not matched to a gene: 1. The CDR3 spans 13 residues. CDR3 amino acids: CASSLTGGTEAFF. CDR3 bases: TGTGCCAGCAGCTTGACAGGGGGGACTGAAGCTTTCTTT.

The CDR3 DNA follows: TGTGCCAGCAGCCATTTCTTGGACAGGGCCGTCTCCGAGCAGTACTTC. Translation gives CASSHFLDRAVSEQYF. The genes are TRBV11-2 and TRBJ2-7, with 8 bases matching TRBD1. With 5 bases clipped from V and 6 bases from J, the junction kept 15 bases outside the gene matches. Per the germline V gene, CDR1 is SGHAT and CDR2 is FQNNGV. The CDR3 is made up of 16 amino acids.

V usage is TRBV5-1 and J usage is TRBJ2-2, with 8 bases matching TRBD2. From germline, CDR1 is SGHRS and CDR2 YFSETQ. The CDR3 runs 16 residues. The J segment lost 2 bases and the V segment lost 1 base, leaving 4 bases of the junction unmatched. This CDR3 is CASSLRSGGNTGELFF. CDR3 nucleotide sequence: TGCGCCAGCAGCTTGAGAAGCGGGGGAAACACCGGGGAGCTGTTTTTT.

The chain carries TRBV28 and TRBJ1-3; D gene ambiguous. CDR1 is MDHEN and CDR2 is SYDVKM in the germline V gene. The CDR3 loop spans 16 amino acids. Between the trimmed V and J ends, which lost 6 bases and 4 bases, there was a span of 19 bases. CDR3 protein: CASSARGRAAGNTIYF. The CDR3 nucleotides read TGTGCCAGCAGCGCCCGCGGGAGGGCGGCGGGAAACACCATATATTTT. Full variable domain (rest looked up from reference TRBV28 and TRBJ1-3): DVKVTQSSRYLVKRTGEKVFLECVQDMDHENMFWYRQDPGLGLRLIYFSYDVKMKEKGDIPEGYSVSREKKERFSLILESASTNQTSMYLCASSARGRAAGNTIYFGEGSWLTVV.

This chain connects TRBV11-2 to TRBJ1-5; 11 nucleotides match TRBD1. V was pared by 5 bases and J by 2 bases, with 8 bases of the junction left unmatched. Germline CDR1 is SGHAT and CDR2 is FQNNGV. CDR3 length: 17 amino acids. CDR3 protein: CASSRGQGARGNQPQHF. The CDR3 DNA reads TGTGCCAGCAGCCGCGGACAGGGGGCAAGGGGCAATCAGCCCCAGCATTTT. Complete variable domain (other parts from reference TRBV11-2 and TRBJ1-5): EAGVAQSPRYKIIEKRQSVAFWCNPISGHATLYWYQQILGQGPKLLIQFQNNGVVDDSQLPKDRFSAERLKGVDSTLKIQPAKLEDSAVYLCASSRGQGARGNQPQHFGDGTRLSIL.

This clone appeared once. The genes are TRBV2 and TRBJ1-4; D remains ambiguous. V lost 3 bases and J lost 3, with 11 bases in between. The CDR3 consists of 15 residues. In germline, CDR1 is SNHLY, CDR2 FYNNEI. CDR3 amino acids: CASSDLSRSNEKLFF. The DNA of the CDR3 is TGTGCCAGCAGTGACCTGAGCAGGTCTAATGAAAAACTGTTTTTT.

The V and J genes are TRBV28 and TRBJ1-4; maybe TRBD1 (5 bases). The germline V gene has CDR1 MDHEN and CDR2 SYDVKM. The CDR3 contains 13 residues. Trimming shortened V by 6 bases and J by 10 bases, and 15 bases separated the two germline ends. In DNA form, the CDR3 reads TGTGCCAGCAGCGCAGAGCACGACAGAAAACTGTTTTTT. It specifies CASSAEHDRKLFF.

The CDR3 loop is CASSVALAGTYNEQFF. As DNA, the CDR3 is TGTGCCAGCAGCGTAGCCCTGGCAGGAACCTACAATGAGCAGTTCTTC. The V gene is TRBV9, the J gene TRBJ2-1; no clear D. The CDR3 is 16 residues long. Trimming stripped 0 bases from V and 2 bases from J, with 12 bases between. Germline CDR1 SGDLS, CDR2 YYNGEE.

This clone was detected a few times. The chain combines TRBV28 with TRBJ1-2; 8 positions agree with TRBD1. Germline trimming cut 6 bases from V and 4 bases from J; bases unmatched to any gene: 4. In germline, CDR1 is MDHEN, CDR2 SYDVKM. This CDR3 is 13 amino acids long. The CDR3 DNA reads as TGTGCCAGCAGGCTACAGGGGGGCTATGGCTACACCTTC. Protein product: CASRLQGGYGYTF.